This TCR beta chain derives from a study of tumor-infiltrating lymphocytes in glioblastoma multiforme. Three nested ARM-PCR rounds with V-beta and C-beta primers built TCRB libraries. A C-beta primer primed TCRB cDNA from 0.4 to 0.55 ug RNA. No unique molecular identifiers were described for these TCRB libraries. TCRdb called the multiplex PCR reads again in MiXCR, with one record for every CDR3 protein. In the table there are 25,000 to 40,000 distinct CDR3 sequences, 61% of which are singletons. This clonotype was observed many times. Its cognate antigen is unknown. V dropped 0 bases and J dropped 8 bases, with 12 bases sitting between them. Germline loops: CDR1 SGHRS, CDR2 YFSETQ. CDR3 length: 14 residues. General study findings and limits: Detected clone frequencies may not reflect cell counts, being RNA-based. The TCR and somatic mutation analysis included just one glioblastoma patient.

Input material: brain tumor tissue. This TCR was recovered from a male donor with glioblastoma. The chain recombines TRBV5-1 with TRBJ2-1, with D maybe TRBD2 (5 bases). The CDR3 bases are TGCGCCAGCAGCTTGGACCTAGCTCCCGATGAGCAGTTCTTC. This codes for CASSLDLAPDEQFF.